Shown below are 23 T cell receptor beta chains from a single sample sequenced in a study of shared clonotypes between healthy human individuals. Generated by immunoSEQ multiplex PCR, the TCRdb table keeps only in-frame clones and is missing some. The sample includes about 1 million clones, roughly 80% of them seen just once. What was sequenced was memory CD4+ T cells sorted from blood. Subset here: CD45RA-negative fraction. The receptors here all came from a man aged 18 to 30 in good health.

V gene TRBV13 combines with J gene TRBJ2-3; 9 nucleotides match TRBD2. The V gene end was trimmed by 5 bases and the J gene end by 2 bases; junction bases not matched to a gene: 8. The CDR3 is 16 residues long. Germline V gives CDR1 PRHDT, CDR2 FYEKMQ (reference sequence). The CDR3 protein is CASSPGTSTSTDTQYF. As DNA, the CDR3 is TGTGCCAGCAGCCCCGGGACTAGCACCTCCACAGATACGCAGTATTTT.

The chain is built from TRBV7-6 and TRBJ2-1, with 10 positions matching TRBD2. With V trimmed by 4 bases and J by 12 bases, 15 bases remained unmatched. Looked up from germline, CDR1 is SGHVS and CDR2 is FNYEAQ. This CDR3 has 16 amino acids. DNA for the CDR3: TGTGCCAGCAGCTCCTCCGCTAGCGGGAGTGGGGGGGCGCAGTTCTTC. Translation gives CASSSSASGSGGAQFF.

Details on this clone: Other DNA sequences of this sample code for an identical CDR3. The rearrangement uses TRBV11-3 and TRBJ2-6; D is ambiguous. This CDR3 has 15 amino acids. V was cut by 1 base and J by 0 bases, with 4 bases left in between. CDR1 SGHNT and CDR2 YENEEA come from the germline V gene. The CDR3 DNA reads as TGTGCCAGCAGCTTAGGCGGCTCTGGGGCCAACGTCCTGACTTTC. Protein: CASSLGGSGANVLTF.

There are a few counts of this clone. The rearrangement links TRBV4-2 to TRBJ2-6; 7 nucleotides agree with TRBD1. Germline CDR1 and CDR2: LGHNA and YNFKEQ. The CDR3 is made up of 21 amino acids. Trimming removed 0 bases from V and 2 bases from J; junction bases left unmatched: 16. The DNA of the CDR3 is TGTGCCAGCAGCCAAGATTTTTATAGGGGGCAGGGCAAAACTGGGGCCAACGTCCTGACTTTC. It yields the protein CASSQDFYRGQGKTGANVLTF.

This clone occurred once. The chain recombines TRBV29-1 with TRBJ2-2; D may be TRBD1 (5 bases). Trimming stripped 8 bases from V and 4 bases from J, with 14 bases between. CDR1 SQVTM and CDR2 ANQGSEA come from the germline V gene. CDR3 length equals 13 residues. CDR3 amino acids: CSLRESSTGELFF. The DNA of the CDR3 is TGCAGCCTCAGGGAAAGTTCCACCGGGGAGCTGTTTTTT.

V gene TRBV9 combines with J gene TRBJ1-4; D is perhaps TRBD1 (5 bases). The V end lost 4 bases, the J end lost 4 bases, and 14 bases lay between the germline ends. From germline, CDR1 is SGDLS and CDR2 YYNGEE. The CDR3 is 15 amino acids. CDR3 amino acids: CASSPRRGVNEKLFF. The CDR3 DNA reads TGTGCCAGCAGCCCGAGAAGGGGAGTTAATGAAAAACTGTTTTTT.

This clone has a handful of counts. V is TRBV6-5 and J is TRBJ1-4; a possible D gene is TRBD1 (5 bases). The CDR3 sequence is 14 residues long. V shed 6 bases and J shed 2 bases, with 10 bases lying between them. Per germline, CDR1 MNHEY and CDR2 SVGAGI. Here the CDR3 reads CASRADTTNEKLFF. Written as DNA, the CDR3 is TGTGCCAGCAGAGCGGACACGACTAATGAAAAACTGTTTTTT.

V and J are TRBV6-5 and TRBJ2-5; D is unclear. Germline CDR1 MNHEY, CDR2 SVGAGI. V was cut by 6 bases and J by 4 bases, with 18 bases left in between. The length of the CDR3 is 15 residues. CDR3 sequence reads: CASSRDGVNGETQYF. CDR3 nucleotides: TGTGCCAGCAGCCGAGATGGGGTCAATGGAGAGACCCAGTACTTC.

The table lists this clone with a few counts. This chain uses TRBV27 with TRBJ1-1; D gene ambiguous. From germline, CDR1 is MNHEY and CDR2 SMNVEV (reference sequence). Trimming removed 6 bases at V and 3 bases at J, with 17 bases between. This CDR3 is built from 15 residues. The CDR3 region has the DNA TGTGCCAGCAGCCACACCGCCTTTCTCGACACTGAAGCTTTCTTT. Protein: CASSHTAFLDTEAFF.

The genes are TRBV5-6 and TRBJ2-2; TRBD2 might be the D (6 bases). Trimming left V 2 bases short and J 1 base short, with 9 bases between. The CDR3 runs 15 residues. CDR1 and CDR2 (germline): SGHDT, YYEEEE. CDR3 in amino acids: CASSFRGRNTGELFF. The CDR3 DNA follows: TGTGCCAGCAGCTTCCGGGGGAGGAACACCGGGGAGCTGTTTTTT.

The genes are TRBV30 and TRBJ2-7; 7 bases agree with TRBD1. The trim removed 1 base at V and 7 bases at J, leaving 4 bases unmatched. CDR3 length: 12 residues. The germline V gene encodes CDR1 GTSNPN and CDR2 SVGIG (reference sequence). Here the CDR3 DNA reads TGTGCCTGGAGTGGACAGGGCGGGGAGCAGTACTTC. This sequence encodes CAWSGQGGEQYF.

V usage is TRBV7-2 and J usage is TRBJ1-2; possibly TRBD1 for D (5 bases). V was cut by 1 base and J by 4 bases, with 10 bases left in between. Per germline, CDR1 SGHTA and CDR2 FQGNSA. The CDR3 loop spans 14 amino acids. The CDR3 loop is CASSLGAGSYGYTF. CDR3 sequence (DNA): TGTGCCAGCAGCTTAGGGGCAGGGAGCTATGGCTACACCTTC.

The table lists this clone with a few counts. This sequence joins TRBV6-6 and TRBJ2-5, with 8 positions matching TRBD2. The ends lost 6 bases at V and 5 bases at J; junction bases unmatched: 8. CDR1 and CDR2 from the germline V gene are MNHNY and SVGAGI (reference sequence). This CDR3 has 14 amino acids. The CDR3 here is CASSLGLGSETQYF. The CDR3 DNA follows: TGTGCCAGCAGCCTGGGACTAGGCAGTGAGACCCAGTACTTC.

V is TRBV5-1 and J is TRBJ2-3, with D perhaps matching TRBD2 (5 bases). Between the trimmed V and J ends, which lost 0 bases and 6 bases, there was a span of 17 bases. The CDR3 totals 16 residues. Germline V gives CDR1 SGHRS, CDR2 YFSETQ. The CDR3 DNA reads TGCGCCAGCAGCTTGGGGGAAGCGGTGCCCCCGGATACGCAGTATTTT. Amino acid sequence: CASSLGEAVPPDTQYF.

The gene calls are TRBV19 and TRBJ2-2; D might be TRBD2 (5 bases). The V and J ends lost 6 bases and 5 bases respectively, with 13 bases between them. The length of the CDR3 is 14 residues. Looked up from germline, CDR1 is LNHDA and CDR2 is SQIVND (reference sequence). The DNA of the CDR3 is TGTGCCAGTAGGCAGGCGGGCGAAACCGGGGAGCTGTTTTTT. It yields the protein CASRQAGETGELFF.

CDR3 bases: TGTGCCAGCAGCTATACCCAGCTAGCGGGAGGGAGGCGGGGTGAGCAGTTCTTC. It is translated as CASSYTQLAGGRRGEQFF. This chain uses TRBV7-2 with TRBJ2-1; 12 positions agree with TRBD2. Germline trimming cut 4 bases from V and 9 bases from J; bases unmatched to any gene: 16. This CDR3 comprises 18 residues. The germline CDR1 and CDR2 sequences are SGHTA and FQGNSA.

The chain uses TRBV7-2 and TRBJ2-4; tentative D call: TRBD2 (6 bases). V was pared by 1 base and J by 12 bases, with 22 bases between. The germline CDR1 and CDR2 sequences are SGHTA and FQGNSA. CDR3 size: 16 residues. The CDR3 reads CASSLDASWEARAQYF. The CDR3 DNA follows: TGTGCCAGCAGCTTAGACGCCAGTTGGGAGGCCCGAGCTCAGTACTTC.

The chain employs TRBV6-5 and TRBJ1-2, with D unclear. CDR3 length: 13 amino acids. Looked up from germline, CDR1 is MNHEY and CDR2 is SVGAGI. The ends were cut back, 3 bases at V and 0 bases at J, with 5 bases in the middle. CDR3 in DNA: TGTGCCAGCAGTTATTCTGCTAACTATGGCTACACCTTC. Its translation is CASSYSANYGYTF.

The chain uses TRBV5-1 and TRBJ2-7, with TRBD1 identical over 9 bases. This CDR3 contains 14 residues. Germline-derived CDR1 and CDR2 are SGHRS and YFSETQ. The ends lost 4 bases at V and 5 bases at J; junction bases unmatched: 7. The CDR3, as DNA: TGCGCCAGCAGCCCACCCGGGACAGGGAACGAGCAGTACTTC. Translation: CASSPPGTGNEQYF. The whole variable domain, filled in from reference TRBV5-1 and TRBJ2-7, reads KAGVTQTPRYLIKTRGQQVTLSCSPISGHRSVSWYQQTPGQGLQFLFEYFSETQRNKGNFPGRFSGRQFSNSRSEMNVSTLELGDSALYLCASSPPGTGNEQYFGPGTRLTVT.

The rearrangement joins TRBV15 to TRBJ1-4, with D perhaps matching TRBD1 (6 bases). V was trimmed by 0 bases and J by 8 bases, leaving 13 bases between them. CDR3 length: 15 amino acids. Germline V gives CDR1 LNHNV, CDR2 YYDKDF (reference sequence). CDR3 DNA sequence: TGTGCCACCAGCAGAGAAGGGGGGTTAGGCGAAAAACTGTTTTTT. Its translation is CATSREGGLGEKLFF.

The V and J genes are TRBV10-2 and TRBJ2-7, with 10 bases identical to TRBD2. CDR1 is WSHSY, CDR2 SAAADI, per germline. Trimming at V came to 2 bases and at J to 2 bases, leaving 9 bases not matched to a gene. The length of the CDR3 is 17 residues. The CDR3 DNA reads TGCGCCAGCAGTGAGGTGTATTCTAGCGGGGGACCCTACGAGCAGTACTTC. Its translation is CASSEVYSSGGPYEQYF.

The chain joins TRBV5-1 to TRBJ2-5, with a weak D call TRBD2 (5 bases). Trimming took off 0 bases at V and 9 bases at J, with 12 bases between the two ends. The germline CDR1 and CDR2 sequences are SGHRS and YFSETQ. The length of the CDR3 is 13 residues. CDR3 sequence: CASSLEGFGAQYF. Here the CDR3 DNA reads TGCGCCAGCAGCTTGGAAGGATTCGGGGCCCAGTACTTC.

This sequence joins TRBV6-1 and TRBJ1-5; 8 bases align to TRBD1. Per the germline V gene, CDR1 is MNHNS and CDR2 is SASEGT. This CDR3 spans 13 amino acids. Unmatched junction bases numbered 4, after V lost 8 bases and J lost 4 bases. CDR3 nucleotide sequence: TGTGCCAGCGACCAGGGGGCAAATCAGCCCCAGCATTTT. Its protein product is CASDQGANQPQHF.